These 32 T cell receptor beta chains were sequenced from one sample in a study of blood T cell repertoires in COVID-19. TCRdb's table, derived via immunoSEQ multiplex PCR, lists solely in-frame clones and lacks some. The repertoire holds 350,000 to 400,000 clones, approximately 90% seen once, with roughly 1% in the top ten. Sequencing was done on a sample of PBMCs or T cells enriched from blood (not recorded which). Receptors originate from a man aged 18-30 years who had recovered from COVID-19.

This clone was counted only a few times. The V call is TRBV7-2, the J call TRBJ2-2; 12 bases are a match to TRBD2. Germline CDR1 reads SGHTA; CDR2 reads FQGNSA. The CDR3 spans 17 residues. J gave up 7 bases and V 1 base, and 7 bases lay outside the gene matches. This CDR3 is CASSLDMASGRGGELFF. The DNA of the CDR3 is TGTGCCAGCAGCTTAGATATGGCTAGCGGGAGGGGCGGGGAGCTGTTTTTT.

This clone has just one count. The J gene is TRBJ1-2, the V gene TRBV4-2; D is possibly TRBD1 (5 bases). This CDR3 has 14 residues. V lost 1 base, J lost 2 bases, and 8 bases lay in between. Germline CDR1 reads LGHNA; CDR2 reads YNFKEQ. The CDR3 DNA sequence: TGTGCCAGCAGCCAAGTAGGGGCGAACTATGGCTACACCTTC. Translating gives CASSQVGANYGYTF.

In this sample, this clone turned up once. CDR3 amino acids: CASSPPGQGHEQFF. CDR3 sequence (DNA): TGTGCCAGCAGCCCACCGGGACAGGGCCATGAGCAGTTCTTC. The rearrangement uses TRBV7-9 and TRBJ2-1; TRBD1 aligns across 9 bases. The germline V gene has CDR1 SEHNR and CDR2 FQNEAQ (reference sequence). This CDR3 is built from 14 residues. J gave up 8 bases and V 5 bases, and 7 bases lay outside the gene matches.

V and J are TRBV3-1 (or the pseudogene TRBV3-2) and TRBJ1-2; 8 positions match TRBD1. With V trimmed by 5 bases and J by 7 bases, 3 bases remained unmatched. Germline V lookup: CDR1 LGHDT, CDR2 YNNKEL (reference sequence). This CDR3 spans 12 amino acids. DNA of the CDR3: TGTGCCAGCAGCTCAGGGGGCTTTGGCTACACCTTC. It codes for CASSSGGFGYTF.

V is TRBV29-1 and J is TRBJ2-3, with 9 bases lining up with TRBD2. The germline CDR1 and CDR2 sequences are SQVTM and ANQGSEA. This CDR3 comprises 19 residues. J lost 2 bases, V lost 3 bases, and 18 bases had no gene match. The CDR3 reads CSVDGLLRGGKIDTDTQYF. As DNA, the CDR3 is TGCAGCGTTGACGGTCTGTTGCGGGGGGGCAAAATAGACACAGATACGCAGTATTTT.

The gene calls are TRBV5-4 and TRBJ1-6, with D possibly matching TRBD1 (5 bases). Germline values: CDR1 SGHNT, CDR2 YYREEE (reference sequence). The CDR3 contains 14 residues. Between the trimmed V and J ends, which lost 5 bases and 9 bases, there was a span of 15 bases. CDR3 in amino acids: CASSSQGKGSPLHF. CDR3 coding DNA: TGTGCCAGCAGTTCCCAGGGAAAGGGTTCACCCCTCCACTTT.

J is TRBJ1-2 and V is TRBV5-1, with D hard to call. The germline V gene encodes CDR1 SGHRS and CDR2 YFSETQ. Trimming stripped 4 bases from V and 0 bases from J, with 10 bases between. The CDR3 sequence is 14 residues long. The CDR3 coding sequence is TGCGCCAGCAGCGAGGGAATCTCTAACTATGGCTACACCTTC. Protein product: CASSEGISNYGYTF.

DNA for the CDR3: TGTGCCAGCAGCTTGGGCAGGACTACTGAAGCTTTCTTT. Translation gives CASSLGRTTEAFF. V usage is TRBV5-5 and J usage is TRBJ1-1, with no clear D. CDR1 SGHKS and CDR2 YYEKEE come from the germline V gene (reference sequence). V lost 0 bases and J lost 5, with 8 bases in between. The CDR3 contains 13 residues.

This clone was counted once. The rearrangement uses TRBV19 and TRBJ2-3, with a weak D call TRBD2 (5 bases). With 5 bases removed from V and 4 bases from J, the gap between germline ends came to 25 bases. Looked up from germline, CDR1 is LNHDA and CDR2 is SQIVND (reference sequence). This CDR3 comprises 18 residues. CDR3 residues: CASSFIGVLARHADTQYF. The CDR3 nucleotides are TGTGCCAGTAGTTTCATCGGGGTGCTAGCCCGCCATGCAGATACGCAGTATTTT.

The chain recombines TRBV19 with TRBJ2-7; 8 bases match TRBD2. CDR1 and CDR2 (germline): LNHDA, SQIVND (reference sequence). The CDR3 covers 14 residues. J gave up 3 bases and V 3 bases, and 4 bases lay outside the gene matches. For the CDR3, the DNA is TGTGCCAGTAGTATGGGACTAGTTGGCTACGAGCAGTACTTC. Translation gives CASSMGLVGYEQYF.

The V gene is TRBV15, the J gene TRBJ2-7; tentative D call: TRBD2 (7 bases). The CDR3 totals 16 residues. The V end was cut by 3 bases, the J end by 5 bases, with 20 bases between. Germline CDR1 is LNHNV and CDR2 is YYDKDF (reference sequence). The CDR3 spells CATSRGGGEYKNEQYF. In nucleotides, the CDR3 is TGTGCCACCAGCAGGGGAGGGGGGGAGTATAAGAACGAGCAGTACTTC.

The V and J genes are TRBV14 and TRBJ2-1; 8 nucleotides match TRBD2. V lost 6 bases to trimming and J lost 4 bases; unmatched junction nucleotides: 8. There are 15 residues in the CDR3. Germline lookup yields CDR1 SGHDN and CDR2 FVKESK. The CDR3, as DNA: TGTGCCAGCAGTCAGGCGGGAGGAAGGTACAATGAGCAGTTCTTC. Its protein product is CASSQAGGRYNEQFF.

Concerning this clone itself: Additional DNA sequences in this sample encode the identical CDR3. The chain combines TRBV28 with TRBJ1-2; 7 bases fit TRBD1. CDR1 is MDHEN and CDR2 is SYDVKM in the germline V gene. V shed 4 bases, J shed 2 bases, and the junction held 4 bases outside the gene matches. The CDR3 runs to 14 residues. CDR3 amino acids: CASSSSGQNYGYTF. CDR3 DNA sequence: TGTGCCAGCAGTTCGTCGGGACAGAACTATGGCTACACCTTC.

The gene calls are TRBV2 and TRBJ2-2; D gene uncertain. Trimming shortened V by 2 bases and J by 3 bases, and 7 bases separated the two germline ends. In germline, CDR1 is SNHLY, CDR2 FYNNEI. The CDR3 has 14 residues. CDR3 in DNA: TGTGCCAGCAGTGAAAATGAGTACACCGGGGAGCTGTTTTTT. Protein sequence: CASSENEYTGELFF.

J is TRBJ2-1 and V is TRBV19, with 7 bases matching TRBD1. The V gene end was trimmed by 5 bases and the J gene end by 5 bases; junction bases not matched to a gene: 15. This CDR3 is 17 amino acids long. Germline values: CDR1 LNHDA, CDR2 SQIVND (reference sequence). CDR3 loop: CASSPRQGISENNEQFF. CDR3 nucleotide sequence: TGTGCCAGTAGTCCAAGACAGGGTATAAGCGAGAACAATGAGCAGTTCTTC.

The chain joins TRBV12-3 or TRBV12-4 to TRBJ2-5; D gene unclear. Trimming left V 3 bases short and J 3 bases short, with 8 bases between. CDR3 length equals 13 residues. The CDR3 sequence is CASSFGVEETQYF. For the CDR3, the DNA is TGTGCCAGCAGTTTTGGAGTAGAAGAGACCCAGTACTTC.

This chain connects TRBV18 to TRBJ2-1, with TRBD2 identical over 14 bases. The junction had 2 bases not matched to a gene; V was cut back by 3 bases and J by 10 bases. CDR1 is KGHSH and CDR2 is LQKENI in the germline V gene. This CDR3 has 14 amino acids. CDR3 coding DNA: TGTGCCAGCTCACCGGGACTAGCGGGAGCGGAGCAGTTCTTC. As protein: CASSPGLAGAEQFF. Combining the CDR3 with reference TRBV18 and TRBJ2-1 gives the whole variable domain NAGVMQNPRHLVRRRGQEARLRCSPMKGHSHVYWYRQLPEEGLKFMVYLQKENIIDESGMPKERFSAEFPKEGPSILRIQQVVRGDSAAYFCASSPGLAGAEQFFGPGTRLTVL.

The sample holds one count of this clone. The chain is built from TRBV28 and TRBJ1-5; 11 bases fit TRBD1. The CDR3 runs to 17 residues. Trimming took 6 bases from V and 1 from J; bases not matched to a gene: 8. The germline V gene encodes CDR1 MDHEN and CDR2 SYDVKM. In DNA, the CDR3 is TGTGCCAGCAGAGATGGACAGGGGGCTGTGAGCAATCAGCCCCAGCATTTT. This gives the protein CASRDGQGAVSNQPQHF.

This clone showed up just a few times. The V and J genes are TRBV14 and TRBJ2-1; 12 bases are a match to TRBD2. The V gene's germline CDR1 is SGHDN and CDR2 FVKESK. With V trimmed by 3 bases and J by 9 bases, 6 bases remained unmatched. The CDR3 consists of 15 residues. CDR3 nucleotides: TGTGCCAGCAGCCAGAGGGCTAGCGGGGGGGGTGAGCAGTTCTTC. Translating it yields CASSQRASGGGEQFF. Complete variable domain (other parts from reference TRBV14 and TRBJ2-1): EAGVTQFPSHSVIEKGQTVTLRCDPISGHDNLYWYRRVMGKEIKFLLHFVKESKQDESGMPNNRFLAERTGGTYSTLKVQPAELEDSGVYFCASSQRASGGGEQFFGPGTRLTVL.

This clone was seen only once. The chain joins TRBV2 to TRBJ1-1; 7 positions match TRBD1. V was clipped by 4 bases and J by 5 bases; unmatched bases: 4. The CDR3 is made up of 13 amino acids. CDR1 and CDR2 (germline): SNHLY, FYNNEI. The CDR3 DNA follows: TGTGCCAGCAGTGGACAGGGTCGAACTGAAGCTTTCTTT. Protein product: CASSGQGRTEAFF.

This clone showed up just once. The gene calls are TRBV4-2 and TRBJ1-2, with a tentative D call TRBD1 (6 bases). This CDR3 has 13 amino acids. V was trimmed by 0 bases and J by 8 bases, leaving 10 bases between them. Looked up from germline, CDR1 is LGHNA and CDR2 is YNFKEQ. As DNA, the CDR3 is TGTGCCAGCAGCCAAGAGGGGGCTCGGGGCTACACCTTC. Its translation: CASSQEGARGYTF.

The gene calls are TRBV7-9 and TRBJ1-5; TRBD1 agrees at 9 bases. From germline, CDR1 is SEHNR and CDR2 FQNEAQ (reference sequence). Losses at the gene ends were 1 base for V and 10 bases for J; bases not matched to a gene: 8. This CDR3 comprises 15 residues. The CDR3 bases are TGTGCCAGCAGCTTAGGCTCCCGGGACAGGGAACCCCAGCATTTT. It encodes CASSLGSRDREPQHF.

The chain is built from TRBV28 and TRBJ1-6; possible D gene TRBD1, 5 bases. Looked up from germline, CDR1 is MDHEN and CDR2 is SYDVKM. Trimming removed 6 bases at V and 7 bases at J, with 10 bases between. The CDR3 spans 13 residues. In DNA form, the CDR3 reads TGTGCCAGCAGAGGGGTTCGGAATTCACCCCTCCACTTT. This encodes CASRGVRNSPLHF.

This clone was observed a handful of times. The chain is built from TRBV30 and TRBJ2-1, with D tentatively TRBD2 (5 bases). CDR1 is GTSNPN and CDR2 is SVGIG in the germline V gene (reference sequence). CDR3 length equals 13 residues. Trimming pared 2 bases from V and 3 bases from J, leaving 8 bases between. CDR3: CAWSTRGYNEQFF. CDR3 nucleotide sequence: TGTGCCTGGAGTACCCGGGGCTACAATGAGCAGTTCTTC.

The V call is TRBV28, the J call TRBJ1-1; TRBD1 aligns across 8 bases. The CDR3 contains 15 residues. With 6 bases clipped from V and 1 base from J, the junction kept 7 bases outside the gene matches. CDR1 and CDR2 (germline): MDHEN, SYDVKM. Here the CDR3 reads CASRSYRGANTEAFF. In DNA form, the CDR3 reads TGTGCCAGCAGATCATACAGGGGGGCGAACACTGAAGCTTTCTTT.

This chain connects TRBV3-1 (or the pseudogene TRBV3-2) to TRBJ2-3; 7 bases match TRBD2. CDR1 is LGHDT, CDR2 YNNKEL, per germline (reference sequence). The ends lost 4 bases at V and 5 bases at J; junction bases unmatched: 9. The CDR3 sequence is 15 residues long. The CDR3 DNA sequence: TGTGCCAGCAGCCCACCTTCGGGGGGTGTAGATACGCAGTATTTT. Its translation: CASSPPSGGVDTQYF.

This clone was picked up one time. The rearrangement links TRBV14 to TRBJ2-1; 14 nucleotides line up with TRBD2. Germline-derived CDR1 and CDR2 are SGHDN and FVKESK. Trimming at V came to 4 bases and at J to 8 bases, leaving 7 bases not matched to a gene. This CDR3 region has 16 residues. The CDR3 protein is CASSRTGLAGVHEQFF. The CDR3 DNA reads as TGTGCCAGCAGCCGAACGGGACTAGCGGGAGTCCATGAGCAGTTCTTC.

The J gene is TRBJ2-3, the V gene TRBV5-4, with TRBD2 matching 10 bases. Unmatched junction bases numbered 0, after V lost 0 bases and J lost 5 bases. The CDR3 extends over 14 amino acids. Germline V gene lookup returns CDR1 SGHNT and CDR2 YYREEE (reference sequence). CDR3 in amino acids: CASSLGLAGDTQYF. The CDR3 bases are TGTGCCAGCAGCTTGGGACTAGCGGGAGATACGCAGTATTTT.

The chain is built from TRBV6-5 and TRBJ1-5, with 9 nucleotides matching TRBD1. The length of the CDR3 is 14 residues. The germline CDR1 and CDR2 sequences are MNHEY and SVGAGI. V lost 8 bases to trimming and J lost 7 bases; unmatched junction nucleotides: 9. The CDR3 spells CASFTGGAGQPQHF. DNA of the CDR3: TGTGCCAGCTTCACAGGGGGCGCAGGACAGCCCCAGCATTTT.

The V and J genes are TRBV3-1 (or the pseudogene TRBV3-2) and TRBJ2-2; 7 positions agree with TRBD2. V shed 2 bases, J shed 5 bases, and the junction held 5 bases outside the gene matches. CDR1 LGHDT and CDR2 YNNKEL come from the germline V gene (reference sequence). The CDR3 extends over 15 amino acids. CDR3 bases: TGTGCCAGCAGCCAAACGCGGGGGTGGACCGGGGAGCTGTTTTTT. Amino acids: CASSQTRGWTGELFF.

The rearrangement joins TRBV2 to TRBJ1-1; D may be TRBD1 (5 bases). Trimming cost V 9 bases and J 3 bases, with 20 bases left between them. From germline, CDR1 is SNHLY and CDR2 FYNNEI. CDR3 length: 15 residues. The CDR3 DNA reads TGTGCCAGTCGACCCGGGACGACTAGGGACACTGAAGCTTTCTTT. It specifies CASRPGTTRDTEAFF.

The V call is TRBV19, the J call TRBJ2-5; TRBD1 matches 8 bases. The CDR3 extends over 16 amino acids. Germline CDR1 LNHDA, CDR2 SQIVND (reference sequence). V trimming: 6 bases; J trimming: 5 bases; junction bases outside the gene matches: 14. The CDR3 DNA reads as TGTGCCAGTAGCATCGAACAGGGGGGCCCTACGGAGACCCAGTACTTC. The encoded protein is CASSIEQGGPTETQYF.